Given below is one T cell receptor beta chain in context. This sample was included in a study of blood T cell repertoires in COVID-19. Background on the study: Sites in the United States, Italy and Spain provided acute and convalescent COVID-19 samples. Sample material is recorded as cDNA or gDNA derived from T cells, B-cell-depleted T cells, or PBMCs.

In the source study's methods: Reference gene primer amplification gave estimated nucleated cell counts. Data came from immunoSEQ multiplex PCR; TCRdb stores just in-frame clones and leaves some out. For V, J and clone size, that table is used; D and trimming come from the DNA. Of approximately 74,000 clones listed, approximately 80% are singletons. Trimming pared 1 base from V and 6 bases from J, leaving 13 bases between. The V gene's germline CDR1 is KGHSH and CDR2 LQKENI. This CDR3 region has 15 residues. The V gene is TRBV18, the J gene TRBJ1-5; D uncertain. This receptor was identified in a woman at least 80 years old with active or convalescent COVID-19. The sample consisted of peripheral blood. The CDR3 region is CASSPQGGSVQPQHF. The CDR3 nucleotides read TGTGCCAGCTCACCACAGGGAGGATCCGTTCAGCCCCAGCATTTT.